This T cell receptor (beta chain) was sequenced in a study of spatial heterogeneity in lung cancer. The overall study: Those follow-up PBMC samples that were available underwent sequencing, at a median interval of approximately two years following resection. Whole-study results and caveats: Among blood samples, ubiquitous expanded tumor TCRs appeared more at resection than at follow-up.

Trimming cost V 1 base and J 2 bases, with 12 bases left between them. The CDR3 has 14 amino acids. Germline assignment: CDR1 DFQATT and CDR2 SNEGSKA (reference sequence). Regarding time point: blood at routine non-recurrence follow-up after resection. Whole RNA, which was extracted from tumor, nontumor lung tissue or frozen PBMC, was sequenced without any cell sorting. This clonotype showed up many times. The antigen remains unidentified. TCRdb re-derived calls from the 5' RACE reads in MiXCR, one entry per CDR3 protein. The data show fewer than 55,000 distinct CDR3 sequences, with about 7.4% seen just once and roughly 35% held by the top ten.

This rearrangement joins TRBV20-1 to TRBJ2-7; no reliable D call. This receptor was identified in a female donor with early-stage non-small cell lung cancer. Sequencing used PBMCs, obtained at follow-up. The CDR3 protein is CSARVGTPAYEQYF. The CDR3 DNA follows: TGCAGTGCTAGAGTGGGCACTCCGGCCTACGAGCAGTACTTC.